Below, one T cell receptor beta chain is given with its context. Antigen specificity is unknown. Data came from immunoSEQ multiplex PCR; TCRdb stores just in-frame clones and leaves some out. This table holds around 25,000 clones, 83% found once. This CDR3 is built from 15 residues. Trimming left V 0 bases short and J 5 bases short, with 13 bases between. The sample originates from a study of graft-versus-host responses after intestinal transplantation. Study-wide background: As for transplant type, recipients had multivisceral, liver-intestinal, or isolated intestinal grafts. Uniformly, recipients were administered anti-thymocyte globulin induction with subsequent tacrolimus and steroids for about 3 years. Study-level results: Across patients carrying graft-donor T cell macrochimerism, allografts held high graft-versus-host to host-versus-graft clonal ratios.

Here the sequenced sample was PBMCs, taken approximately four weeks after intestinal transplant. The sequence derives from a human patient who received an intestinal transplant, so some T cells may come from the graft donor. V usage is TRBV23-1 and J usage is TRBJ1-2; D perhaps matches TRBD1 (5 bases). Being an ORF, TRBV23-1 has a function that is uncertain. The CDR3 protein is CASSQSEGVRYGYTF. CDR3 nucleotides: TGCGCCAGCAGTCAATCGGAAGGGGTGAGGTATGGCTACACCTTC.